This T cell receptor beta chain was found in a study of blood T cell repertoires in COVID-19. Overall study: Sites in the United States, Italy and Spain provided acute and convalescent COVID-19 samples.

The table lists this clone with a count of one. This CDR3 has 16 residues. Trimming removed 0 bases from V and 2 bases from J, with 11 bases in between. Germline V CDR1 and CDR2: SGHRS, YFSETQ. Only in-frame clones appear in the TCRdb table, and some are missing; sequencing was by immunoSEQ multiplex PCR. The data hold approximately 15,000 clones, with around 77% observed a single time. Sequenced material: peripheral blood. The clonotype originates from a human donor in a cohort sampled during active COVID-19. This chain links TRBV5-1 with TRBJ2-2; TRBD2 might be the D (5 bases). CDR3 region: CASSLEVGRNTGELFF. The CDR3 DNA is TGCGCCAGCAGCTTGGAGGTGGGGAGAAACACCGGGGAGCTGTTTTTT.